The next 13 T cell receptor beta chains were all read from a single sample in a study of spatial heterogeneity in lung cancer. Time point here: sample taken at primary tumor resection. In each case, whole RNA from tumor, nontumor lung or frozen PBMC was sequenced unsorted. TCRdb recomputed calls from the 5' RACE reads with MiXCR, one row per CDR3 protein. The table lists more than 80,000 distinct CDR3 sequences, about 12% of them singletons. The sequences come from PBMCs, collected at surgery. The receptor source for this set is a male donor with early-stage non-small cell lung cancer.

This clonotype was recorded a few times. The chain combines TRBV7-3 with TRBJ2-2, with TRBD2 matching over 14 bases. The germline V gene encodes CDR1 SGHTA and CDR2 FQGTGA. V was clipped by 1 base and J by 6 bases; unmatched bases: 4. The CDR3 runs 17 residues. CDR3 coding DNA: TGTGCCAGCAGCTTAAGTCGACTAGCGGGAGGGTCCGGGGAGCTGTTTTTT. Its translation: CASSLSRLAGGSGELFF.

The chain uses TRBV23-1 and TRBJ2-6, with D perhaps TRBD1 or TRBD2 (5 bases each). TRBV23-1 belongs to the ORF category, with a function that is uncertain. The CDR3 is made up of 15 amino acids. Trimming took 2 bases from V and 1 from J, leaving 6 bases between them. The CDR3 spells CASSQGTSGANVLTF. CDR3 nucleotides: TGCGCCAGCAGTCAAGGGACGTCTGGGGCCAACGTCCTGACTTTC.

This clonotype was recorded a few times. V is TRBV5-5 and J is TRBJ2-5; 8 bases match TRBD1. The germline V gene encodes CDR1 SGHKS and CDR2 YYEKEE (reference sequence). The V and J ends lost 0 bases and 1 base, in that order; junction bases with no gene match: 5. The CDR3 consists of 16 residues. CDR3 sequence: CASSLARRGPQETQYF. The CDR3 nucleotides read TGTGCCAGCAGCTTGGCCCGCAGGGGGCCCCAAGAGACCCAGTACTTC.

The chain combines TRBV7-2 with TRBJ2-6; D gene uncertain. Deletions cut 5 bases from V and 0 bases from J, with 8 bases between. The CDR3 is 15 residues long. In germline, CDR1 is SGHTA, CDR2 FQGNSA. The CDR3: CASSPRISGANVLTF. CDR3 sequence (DNA): TGTGCCAGCAGCCCACGGATCTCTGGGGCCAACGTCCTGACTTTC.

This clonotype was counted only a few times. The chain uses TRBV12-3 or TRBV12-4 and TRBJ2-1; D is unresolved. CDR3 size: 14 residues. The V and J ends lost 10 bases and 3 bases respectively, with 16 bases between them. The CDR3 loop reads CATRDVRNYNEQFF. Written as DNA, the CDR3 is TGTGCCACCCGTGATGTGCGGAACTACAATGAGCAGTTCTTC.

The gene calls are TRBV18 and TRBJ2-7; 7 bases map to TRBD1. The CDR3 is made up of 14 amino acids. J was trimmed by 3 bases and V by 4 bases; bases with no gene match: 6. The germline V gene has CDR1 KGHSH and CDR2 LQKENI. CDR3 in amino acids: CASSLGTDHYEQYF. Written as DNA, the CDR3 is TGTGCCAGCTCACTCGGGACAGACCACTACGAGCAGTACTTC.

The V and J genes are TRBV2 and TRBJ1-5, with D tentatively TRBD1 (5 bases). The CDR3 sequence is 15 residues long. In germline, CDR1 is SNHLY, CDR2 FYNNEI. The ends were cut back, 3 bases at V and 4 bases at J, with 13 bases in the middle. CDR3: CASSDLTGGNQPQHF. The CDR3 DNA follows: TGTGCCAGCAGTGACTTAACCGGGGGAAATCAGCCCCAGCATTTT.

There are many counts of this clonotype. The chain carries TRBV28 and TRBJ2-5, with D possibly TRBD2 on 6 matching bases. V lost 7 bases, J lost 3 bases, and 15 bases lay in between. Germline values: CDR1 MDHEN, CDR2 SYDVKM. This CDR3 contains 14 residues. CDR3 sequence reads: CASTGGIGEETQYF. CDR3 nucleotides: TGTGCCAGCACTGGGGGGATCGGGGAAGAGACCCAGTACTTC.

V gene TRBV11-2 combines with J gene TRBJ2-1, with TRBD2 matching 9 bases. The trim removed 6 bases at V and 4 bases at J, leaving 1 base unmatched. The length of the CDR3 is 13 residues. Germline CDR1 is SGHAT and CDR2 is FQNNGV. CDR3 nucleotide sequence: TGTGCCAGCAGGCGGGGGGGTTACAATGAGCAGTTCTTC. This gives the protein CASRRGGYNEQFF.

The V and J genes are TRBV6-5 and TRBJ1-2; 9 positions match TRBD1. Germline V gives CDR1 MNHEY, CDR2 SVGAGI. V was pared by 5 bases and J by 4 bases, with 5 bases of the junction left unmatched. The CDR3 consists of 14 residues. The CDR3 loop is CASSGQGRVYGYTF. In DNA, the CDR3 is TGTGCCAGCAGTGGACAGGGGCGAGTCTATGGCTACACCTTC.

In its sample, this clonotype was seen many times. The chain is built from TRBV9 and TRBJ2-1; TRBD2 agrees at 8 bases. Germline loops: CDR1 SGDLS, CDR2 YYNGEE. V gave up 10 bases and J gave up 2 bases; unmatched junction bases: 2. The CDR3 length is 12 residues. The CDR3: CAGGRTYNEQFF. The DNA of the CDR3 is TGTGCCGGCGGGAGGACCTACAATGAGCAGTTCTTC. The full variable domain, in which reference TRBV9 and TRBJ2-1 provide the parts outside the CDR3, is DSGVTQTPKHLITATGQRVTLRCSPRSGDLSVYWYQQSLDQGLQFLIQYYNGEERAKGNILERFSAQQFPDLHSELNLSSLELGDSALYFCAGGRTYNEQFFGPGTRLTVL.

This clonotype was found a few times. The CDR3 region is CASNREKTNYGYTF. CDR3 nucleotide sequence: TGTGCCAGCAATCGGGAGAAGACTAACTATGGCTACACCTTC. The gene calls are TRBV28 and TRBJ1-2; D unresolved. The CDR3 contains 14 residues. The V gene lost 7 bases and the J gene lost 0 bases, with 12 bases spanning the gap. Germline-derived CDR1 and CDR2 are MDHEN and SYDVKM.

The V gene is TRBV4-3, the J gene TRBJ2-1; the match to TRBD2 covers 8 bases. This CDR3 region has 16 residues. The ends lost 0 bases at V and 7 bases at J; junction bases unmatched: 8. Per the germline V gene, CDR1 is LGHNA and CDR2 is YSLEER. The CDR3 bases are TGCGCCAGCAGCCAAGATACGGGGGGGGGTCGGAATGAGCAGTTCTTC. Residues: CASSQDTGGGRNEQFF.